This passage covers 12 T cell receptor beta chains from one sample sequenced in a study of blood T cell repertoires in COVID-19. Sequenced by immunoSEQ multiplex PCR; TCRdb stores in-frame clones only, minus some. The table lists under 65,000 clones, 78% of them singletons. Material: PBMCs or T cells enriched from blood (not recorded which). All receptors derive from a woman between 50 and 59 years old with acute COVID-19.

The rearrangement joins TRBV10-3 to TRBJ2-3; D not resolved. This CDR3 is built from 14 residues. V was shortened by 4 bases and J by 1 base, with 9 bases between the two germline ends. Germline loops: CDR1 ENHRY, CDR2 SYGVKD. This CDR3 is CAISGGSGTDTQYF. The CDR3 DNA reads TGTGCCATCAGTGGCGGTTCCGGCACAGATACGCAGTATTTT.

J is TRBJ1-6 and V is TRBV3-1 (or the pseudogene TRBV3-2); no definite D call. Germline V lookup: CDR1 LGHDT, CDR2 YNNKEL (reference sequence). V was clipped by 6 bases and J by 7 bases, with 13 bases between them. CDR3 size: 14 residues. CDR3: CASSTIGRNSPLHF. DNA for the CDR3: TGTGCCAGCAGTACCATAGGGAGGAATTCACCCCTCCACTTT.

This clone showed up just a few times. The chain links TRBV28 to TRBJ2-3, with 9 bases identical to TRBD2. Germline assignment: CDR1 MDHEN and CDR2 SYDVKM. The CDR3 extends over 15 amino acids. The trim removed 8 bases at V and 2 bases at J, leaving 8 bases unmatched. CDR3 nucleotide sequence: TGTGCCAGCGGAAGCGGGGGGAGGTTCACAGATACGCAGTATTTT. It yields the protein CASGSGGRFTDTQYF.

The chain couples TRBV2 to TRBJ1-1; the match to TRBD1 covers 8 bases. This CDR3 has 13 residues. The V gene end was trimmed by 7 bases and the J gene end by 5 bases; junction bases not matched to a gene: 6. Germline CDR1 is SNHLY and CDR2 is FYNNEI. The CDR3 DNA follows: TGTGCCAGCACCAGGGGGCAAAGGACTGAAGCTTTCTTT. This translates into CASTRGQRTEAFF.

The CDR3 DNA reads as TGCGCCAGCAGCCAAGATTTCGGGACAGGGCGGGTGGTGAGTTTCGGCGAAGCTTTCTTT. Its protein is CASSQDFGTGRVVSFGEAFF. V gene TRBV4-1 combines with J gene TRBJ1-1; TRBD1 agrees at 9 bases. Trimming at V came to 0 bases and at J to 8 bases, leaving 22 bases not matched to a gene. CDR3 length equals 20 residues. Germline V gene lookup returns CDR1 MGHRA and CDR2 YSYEKL.

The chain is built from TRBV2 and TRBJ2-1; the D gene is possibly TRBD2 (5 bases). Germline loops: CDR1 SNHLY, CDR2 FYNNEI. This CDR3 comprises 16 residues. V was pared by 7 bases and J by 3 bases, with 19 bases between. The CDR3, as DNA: TGTGCCAGCAATGAGGGTGACTCGTCCCTCTACAATGAGCAGTTCTTC. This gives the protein CASNEGDSSLYNEQFF.

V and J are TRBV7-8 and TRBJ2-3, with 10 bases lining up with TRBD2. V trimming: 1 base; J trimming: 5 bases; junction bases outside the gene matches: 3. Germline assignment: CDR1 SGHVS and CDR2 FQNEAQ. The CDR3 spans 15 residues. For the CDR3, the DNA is TGTGCCAGCAGCTTAGTAGCGGGGGGAATAGATACGCAGTATTTT. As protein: CASSLVAGGIDTQYF.

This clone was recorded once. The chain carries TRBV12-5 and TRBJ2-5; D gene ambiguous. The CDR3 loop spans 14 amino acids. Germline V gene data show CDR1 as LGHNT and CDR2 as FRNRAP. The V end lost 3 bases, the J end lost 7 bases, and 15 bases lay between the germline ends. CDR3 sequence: CASGFWSGLGTQYF. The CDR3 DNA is TGTGCTAGTGGTTTTTGGTCAGGTCTTGGGACCCAGTACTTC.

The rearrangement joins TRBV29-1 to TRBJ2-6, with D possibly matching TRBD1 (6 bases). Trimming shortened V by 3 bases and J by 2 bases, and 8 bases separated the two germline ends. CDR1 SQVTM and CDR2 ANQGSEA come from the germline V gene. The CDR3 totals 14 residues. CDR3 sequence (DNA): TGCAGCGTTGAGTCAGGGGCTGGGGCCAACGTCCTGACTTTC. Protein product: CSVESGAGANVLTF.

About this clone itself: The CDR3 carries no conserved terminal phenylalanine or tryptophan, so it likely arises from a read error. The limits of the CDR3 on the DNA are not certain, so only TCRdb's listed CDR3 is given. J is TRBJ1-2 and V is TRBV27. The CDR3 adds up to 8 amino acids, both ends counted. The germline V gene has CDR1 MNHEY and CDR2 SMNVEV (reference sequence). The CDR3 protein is CASSLQRV.

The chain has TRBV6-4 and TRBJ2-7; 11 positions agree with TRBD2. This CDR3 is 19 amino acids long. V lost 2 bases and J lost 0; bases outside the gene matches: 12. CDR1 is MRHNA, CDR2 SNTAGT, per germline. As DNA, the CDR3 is TGTGCCAGCAGTGACCCGTCCCAACTAGCGGGGGATAGCTCCTACGAGCAGTACTTC. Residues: CASSDPSQLAGDSSYEQYF.

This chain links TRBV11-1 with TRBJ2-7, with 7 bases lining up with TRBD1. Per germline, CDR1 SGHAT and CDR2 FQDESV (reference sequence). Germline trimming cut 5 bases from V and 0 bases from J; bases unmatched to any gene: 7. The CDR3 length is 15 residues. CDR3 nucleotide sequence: TGTGCCAGCAGCCGGGGACAGCCCCCCTCCTACGAGCAGTACTTC. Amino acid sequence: CASSRGQPPSYEQYF.